These T cell receptor beta chains were read from a single sample in a study of blood T cell repertoires in COVID-19. Sequencing used immunoSEQ multiplex PCR; TCRdb keeps in-frame clones, though not all of them. This table holds about 150,000 clones, about 89% found once. The source material was peripheral blood. Receptor source: a man aged 50-59 years with acute or convalescent COVID-19. CDR3s include the opening cysteine and the closing phenylalanine or tryptophan. D genes are given only for firm matches. A row's size may be missing; if present it is once, few, many or a size class.

d_call	clone_size	v_call	j_call	cdr3_aa	cdr3_nt
TRBD1	few	TRBV4-1	TRBJ1-4	CASRRGAGTGGYTNEKLFF	TGCGCCAGCAGACGAGGGGCCGGGACAGGGGGTTATACTAATGAAAAACTGTTTTTT
.	.	TRBV4-2	TRBJ2-1	CASSHALGGPVNEQFF	TGTGCCAGCAGCCATGCTTTGGGGGGGCCGGTCAATGAGCAGTTCTTC
.	.	TRBV30	TRBJ1-4	CAWRGMGLEKLFF	TGTGCCTGGAGGGGGATGGGGCTCGAAAAACTGTTTTTT
TRBD2	.	TRBV5-6	TRBJ2-2	CASSSTGGAINRGELFF	TGTGCCAGCAGCTCGACCGGGGGGGCCATCAATCGCGGGGAGCTGTTTTTT
.	.	TRBV9	TRBJ2-2	CASSVYGQGNTGELFF	TGTGCCAGCAGCGTTTATGGGCAGGGGAACACCGGGGAGCTGTTTTTT
TRBD1	.	TRBV5-6	TRBJ1-2	CASSLVDRGLGYTF	TGTGCCAGCAGCCTGGTGGACAGGGGATTGGGCTACACCTTC
.	.	TRBV27	TRBJ2-1	CAVRVAHNEQFF	TGTGCCGTACGGGTAGCCCACAATGAGCAGTTCTTC
TRBD2	.	TRBV7-2	TRBJ2-1	CASSPPKAGGPAEQFF	TGTGCCAGCAGCCCACCGAAAGCGGGGGGGCCCGCTGAGCAGTTCTTC
.	.	TRBV28	TRBJ2-1	CASTPGLYMNEQFF	TGTGCCAGCACCCCGGGACTGTATATGAATGAGCAGTTCTTC
.	.	TRBV6-5	TRBJ2-1	CASSWPGASEEQFF	TGTGCCAGCAGTTGGCCGGGAGCCTCGGAGGAGCAGTTCTTC